This is a list of T cell receptor beta chains from one sample in a study of Ad26.COV2.S vaccination and SARS-CoV-2 variants. Repertoires were generated with immunoSEQ multiplex PCR, while TCRdb's copy carries only in-frame clones and drops some. The data contain some 450,000 clones, roughly 91% of them singletons. The sequences come from peripheral blood, collected in a trial of Ad26.COV2.S vaccine versus placebo. These receptors all stem from a person between 18 and 59 years old who received the Ad26.COV2.S COVID-19 vaccine or a placebo. Both conserved end residues are part of each CDR3. D genes are given only for firm matches. Only part of the rows carry a size: once, few, many, or a class if the clone is expanded.

clone_size,v_call,j_call,d_call,cdr3_nt,cdr3_aa
-,TRBV4-3,TRBJ2-5,TRBD2,TGCGCCAGCAGCCATGGACTAGCGGGAGCCCGAGAGACCCAGTACTTC,CASSHGLAGARETQYF
-,TRBV10-3,TRBJ1-1,-,TGTGCCATCAGTGACCTCCGCGCGGCGTTGAACACTGAAGCTTTCTTT,CAISDLRAALNTEAFF
-,TRBV27,TRBJ2-5,-,TGTGCCAGCAGTCACGCTCAACGGGCCCAAGAGACCCAGTACTTC,CASSHAQRAQETQYF
-,TRBV19,TRBJ2-7,TRBD2,TGTGCCAGTAGTTTCTCGGGACTAGCGGACTACGAGCAGTACTTC,CASSFSGLADYEQYF
-,TRBV4-2,TRBJ2-3,-,TGTGCCAGCAGCCAAGAACAAGATACGCAGTATTTT,CASSQEQDTQYF
-,TRBV11-2,TRBJ2-7,-,TGTGCCAGCAGCTTATTCGGGGGCGGAAGGGGTTCCTACGAGCAGTACTTC,CASSLFGGGRGSYEQYF
once,TRBV19,TRBJ1-3,-,TGTGCCAGTGCGCGAGAGGGGGTCTCTGGAAACACCATATATTTT,CASAREGVSGNTIYF
-,TRBV7-9,TRBJ2-3,TRBD1,TGTGCCAGCAGCTCCTCGACAGGGAACGCAGATACGCAGTATTTT,CASSSSTGNADTQYF
-,TRBV7-2,TRBJ2-2,TRBD1,TGTGCCAGCAGCCCCAGGGGGATCTACACCGGGGAGCTGTTTTTT,CASSPRGIYTGELFF
few,TRBV18,TRBJ1-5,-,TGTGCCAGCTCACCACAGACACACAATCAGCCCCAGCATTTT,CASSPQTHNQPQHF
-,TRBV19,TRBJ2-7,-,TGTGCCAGTAGTATAGCCCGTCCTTACAGGCCCATATTGTACGAGCAGTACTTC,CASSIARPYRPILYEQYF
-,TRBV15,TRBJ2-5,-,TGTGCCACCAGCAGAGATGGGAACCAAGAGACCCAGTACTTC,CATSRDGNQETQYF
once,TRBV7-2,TRBJ2-7,TRBD1,TGTGCCAGCAGCTTAGGGGGGACAGGGGGTTACGAGCAGTACTTC,CASSLGGTGGYEQYF
once,TRBV20-1,TRBJ2-7,-,TGCAGTGCTAGTGGCATTTCCTCCTACGAGCAGTACTTC,CSASGISSYEQYF
-,TRBV21-1,TRBJ2-1,-,TGTGCCAGCAGCAAAGGACTTGGCGGTTTTAGCTCCTACAATGAGCAGTTCTTC,CASSKGLGGFSSYNEQFF
-,TRBV6-2/TRBV6-3,TRBJ1-2,-,TGTGCCAGCAGTTACGGACGGCCCTATGGCTACACCTTC,CASSYGRPYGYTF
-,TRBV4-3,TRBJ2-1,TRBD2,TGCGCCAGCAGCCAAGAAGGCCTAGCGGGAGACTGGAACAATGAGCAGTTCTTC,CASSQEGLAGDWNNEQFF
-,TRBV2,TRBJ2-1,TRBD2,TGTGCCAGCATTAGGACTAGCGGGAGTGGAAATGAGCAGTTCTTC,CASIRTSGSGNEQFF
once,TRBV6-2/TRBV6-3,TRBJ1-5,-,TGTGCCAGCAGTTCCCAGACAGGAAATCAGCCCCAGCATTTT,CASSSQTGNQPQHF
-,TRBV19,TRBJ1-6,TRBD1,TGTGCCAGTAGTATCCAGGGGGCGAATTCACCCCTCCACTTT,CASSIQGANSPLHF
-,TRBV10-3,TRBJ1-2,TRBD1,TGTGCCAGCCGGGACAGGGGGCCCGGCTACACCTTC,CASRDRGPGYTF
-,TRBV18,TRBJ2-7,TRBD2,TGTGCCAGCTCACCGGGACTAGAGGTCTACGAGCAGTACTTC,CASSPGLEVYEQYF
-,TRBV19,TRBJ1-4,-,TGTGCCAGTAGTCGCGGACAGCTTAATGAAAAACTGTTTTTT,CASSRGQLNEKLFF
-,TRBV4-3,TRBJ2-1,TRBD1,TGCGCCAGCAGCCAAGATGTCGGGACAGGGTTCCTCAATGAGCAGTTCTTC,CASSQDVGTGFLNEQFF